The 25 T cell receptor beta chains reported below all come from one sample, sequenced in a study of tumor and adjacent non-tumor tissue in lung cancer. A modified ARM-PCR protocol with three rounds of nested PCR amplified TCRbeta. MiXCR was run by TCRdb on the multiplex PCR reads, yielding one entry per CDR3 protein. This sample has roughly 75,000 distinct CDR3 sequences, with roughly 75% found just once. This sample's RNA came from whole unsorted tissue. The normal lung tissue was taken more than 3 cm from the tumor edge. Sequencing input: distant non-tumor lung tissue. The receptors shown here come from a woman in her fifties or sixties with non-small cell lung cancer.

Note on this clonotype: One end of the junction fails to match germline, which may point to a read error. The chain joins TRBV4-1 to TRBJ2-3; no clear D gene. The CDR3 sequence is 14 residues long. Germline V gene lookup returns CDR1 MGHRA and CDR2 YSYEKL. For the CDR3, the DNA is TGCACCAGCAGCCAAGATGCGAGTGGCCTTGGACAGTATTTT. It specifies CTSSQDASGLGQYF.

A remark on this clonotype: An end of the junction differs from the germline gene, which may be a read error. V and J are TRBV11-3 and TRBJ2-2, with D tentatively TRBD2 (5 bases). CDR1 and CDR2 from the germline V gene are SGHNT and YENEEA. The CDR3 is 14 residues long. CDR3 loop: CASSLTRFTGELLF. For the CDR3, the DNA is TGTGCCAGCAGCCTCACTAGATTCACCGGGGAACTGCTTTTT.

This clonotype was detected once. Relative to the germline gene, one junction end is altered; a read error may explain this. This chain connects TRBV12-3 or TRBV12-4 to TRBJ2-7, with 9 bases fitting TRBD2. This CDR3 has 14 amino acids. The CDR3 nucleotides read TGTGCCAGCCAAGGGGTAGCGGGAGTCCACGAGCAATACTTC. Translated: CASQGVAGVHEQYF.

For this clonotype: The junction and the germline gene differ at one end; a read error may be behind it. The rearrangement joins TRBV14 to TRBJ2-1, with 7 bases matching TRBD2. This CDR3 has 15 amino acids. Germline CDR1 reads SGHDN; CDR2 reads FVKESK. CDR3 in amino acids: CANSQFAGVNNEHFF. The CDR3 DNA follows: TGTGCCAACAGCCAATTTGCGGGAGTAAACAATGAGCACTTCTTC.

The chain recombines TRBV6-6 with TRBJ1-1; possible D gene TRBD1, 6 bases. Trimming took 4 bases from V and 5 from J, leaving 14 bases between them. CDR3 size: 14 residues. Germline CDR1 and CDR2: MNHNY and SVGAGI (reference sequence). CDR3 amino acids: CASSSRIGGTEAFF. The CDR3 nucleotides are TGTGCCAGCAGTTCGAGGATAGGGGGGACTGAAGCTTTCTTT.

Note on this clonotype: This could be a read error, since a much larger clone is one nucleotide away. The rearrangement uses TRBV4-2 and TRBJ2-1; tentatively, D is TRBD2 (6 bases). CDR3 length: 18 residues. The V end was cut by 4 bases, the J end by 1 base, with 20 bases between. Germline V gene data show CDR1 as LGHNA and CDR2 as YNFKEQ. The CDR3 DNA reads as TGTGCCAGCAGCCCTACTATCGGAGGGCAGAGGTCCTACAATGAGCAGTTCTTC. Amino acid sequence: CASSPTIGGQRSYNEQFF.

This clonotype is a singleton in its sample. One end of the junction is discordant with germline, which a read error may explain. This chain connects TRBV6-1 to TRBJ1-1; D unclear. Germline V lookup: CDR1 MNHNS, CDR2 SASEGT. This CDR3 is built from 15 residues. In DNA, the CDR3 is TGTGCCAACAGTGAAGATCCCTCCCCGAACACTGAAGCTCTCTTT. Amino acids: CANSEDPSPNTEALF.

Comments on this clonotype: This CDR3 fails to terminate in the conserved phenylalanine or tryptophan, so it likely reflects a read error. The DNA of the CDR3 is TGTGCCAGGAGCTTAGATATGACTGAAGCTTTCTTA. Amino acids: CARSLDMTEAFL. The rearrangement joins TRBV11-2 to TRBJ1-1; D is undetermined. This CDR3 is built from 12 residues. Germline values: CDR1 SGHAT, CDR2 FQNNGV.

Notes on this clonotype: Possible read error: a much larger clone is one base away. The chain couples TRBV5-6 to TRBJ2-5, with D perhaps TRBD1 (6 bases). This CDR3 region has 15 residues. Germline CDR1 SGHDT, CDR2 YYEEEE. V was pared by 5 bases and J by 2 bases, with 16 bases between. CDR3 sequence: CASRTRGNIQETQYF. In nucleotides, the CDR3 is TGTGCCAGCAGGACCAGGGGCAACATTCAAGAGACCCAGTACTTC.

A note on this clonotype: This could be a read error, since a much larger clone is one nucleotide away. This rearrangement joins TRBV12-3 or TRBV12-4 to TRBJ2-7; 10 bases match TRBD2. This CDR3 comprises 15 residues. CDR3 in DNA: TGTGCCAGCAGTTCTAGCGGGAGTTACTCCTACAAGCAGTACTTC. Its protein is CASSSSGSYSYKQYF.

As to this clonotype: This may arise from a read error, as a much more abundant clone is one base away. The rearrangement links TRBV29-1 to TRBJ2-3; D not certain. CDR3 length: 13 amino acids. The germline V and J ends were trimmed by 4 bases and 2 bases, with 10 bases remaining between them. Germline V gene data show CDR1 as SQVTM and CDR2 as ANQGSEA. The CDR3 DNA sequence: TGCAGCGTTGTTTTGGGAATCACAGATACGCAGTATTTT. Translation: CSVVLGITDTQYF.

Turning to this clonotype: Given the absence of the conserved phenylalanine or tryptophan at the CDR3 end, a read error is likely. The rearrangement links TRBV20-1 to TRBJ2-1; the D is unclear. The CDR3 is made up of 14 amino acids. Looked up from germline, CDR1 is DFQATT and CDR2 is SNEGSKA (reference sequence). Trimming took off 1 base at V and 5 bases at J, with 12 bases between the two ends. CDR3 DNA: TGCAGTGCTAGAGGTTCGCCAAACCACAATGAGCAGTTCTTG. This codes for CSARGSPNHNEQFL.

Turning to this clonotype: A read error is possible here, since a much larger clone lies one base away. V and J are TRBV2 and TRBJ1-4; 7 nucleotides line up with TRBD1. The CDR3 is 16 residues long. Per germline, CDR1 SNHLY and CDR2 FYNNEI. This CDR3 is CVSTGTAHATNEKLFF. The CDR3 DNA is TGTGTCAGCACTGGGACAGCCCACGCAACTAATGAAAAACTGTTTTTT.

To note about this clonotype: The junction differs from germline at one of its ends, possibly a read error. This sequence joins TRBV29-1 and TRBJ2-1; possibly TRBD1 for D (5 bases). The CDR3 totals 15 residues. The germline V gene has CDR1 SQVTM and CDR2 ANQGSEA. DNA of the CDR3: TGCAGCGTTACACCCGTGCGGACATTAATCAATAAGCAGTTCTTC. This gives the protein CSVTPVRTLINKQFF.

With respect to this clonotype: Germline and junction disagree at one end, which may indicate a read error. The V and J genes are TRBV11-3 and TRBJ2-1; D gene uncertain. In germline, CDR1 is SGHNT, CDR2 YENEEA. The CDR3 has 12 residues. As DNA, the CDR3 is TGTGTCAGCAGCTTATCCTACAATGAGCAGTCCTTC. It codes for CVSSLSYNEQSF.

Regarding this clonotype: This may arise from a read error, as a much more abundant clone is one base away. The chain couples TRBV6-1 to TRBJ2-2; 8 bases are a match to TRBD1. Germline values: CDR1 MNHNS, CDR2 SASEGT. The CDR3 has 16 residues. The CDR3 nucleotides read TGTGGCAGCATGGGTCCCGGGACAGGTTTCACCGGGGAGCTGTTTTTT. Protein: CGSMGPGTGFTGELFF.

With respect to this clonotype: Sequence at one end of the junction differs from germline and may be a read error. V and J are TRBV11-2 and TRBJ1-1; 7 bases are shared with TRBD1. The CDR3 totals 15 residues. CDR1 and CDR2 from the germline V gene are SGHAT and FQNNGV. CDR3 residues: CASSATGDGGTAAFF. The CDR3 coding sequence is TGTGCCAGCAGCGCAACAGGGGATGGGGGCACTGCAGCTTTCTTT.

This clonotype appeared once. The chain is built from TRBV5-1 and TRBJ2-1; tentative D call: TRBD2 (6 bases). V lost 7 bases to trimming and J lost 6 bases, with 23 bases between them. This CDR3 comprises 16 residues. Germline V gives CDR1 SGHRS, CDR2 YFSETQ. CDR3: CASGRDTSGRFNEQFF. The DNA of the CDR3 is TGCGCCAGCGGCCGTGATACTAGTGGGAGGTTCAATGAGCAGTTCTTC.

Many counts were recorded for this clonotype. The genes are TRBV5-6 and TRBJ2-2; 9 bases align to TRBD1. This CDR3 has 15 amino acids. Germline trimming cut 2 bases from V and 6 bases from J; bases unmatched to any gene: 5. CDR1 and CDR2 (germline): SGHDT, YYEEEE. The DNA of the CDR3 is TGTGCCAGCAGCTTCATACAGGGGGCTGCCGGGGAGCTGTTTTTT. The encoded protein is CASSFIQGAAGELFF.

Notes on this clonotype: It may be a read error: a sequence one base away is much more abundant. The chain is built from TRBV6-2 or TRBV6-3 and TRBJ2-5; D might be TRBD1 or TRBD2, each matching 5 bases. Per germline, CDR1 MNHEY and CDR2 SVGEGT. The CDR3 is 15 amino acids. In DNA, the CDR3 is TGTGCCAGCAGTTACTTAGGAGAACTGGGGGAGACCCGGTACTTC. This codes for CASSYLGELGETRYF.

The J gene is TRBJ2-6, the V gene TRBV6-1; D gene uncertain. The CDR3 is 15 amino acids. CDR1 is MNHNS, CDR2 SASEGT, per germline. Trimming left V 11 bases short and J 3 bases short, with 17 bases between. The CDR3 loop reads CACTTQSIGANVLTF. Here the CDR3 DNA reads TGTGCCTGCACTACCCAATCTATTGGGGCCAACGTCCTGACTTTC.

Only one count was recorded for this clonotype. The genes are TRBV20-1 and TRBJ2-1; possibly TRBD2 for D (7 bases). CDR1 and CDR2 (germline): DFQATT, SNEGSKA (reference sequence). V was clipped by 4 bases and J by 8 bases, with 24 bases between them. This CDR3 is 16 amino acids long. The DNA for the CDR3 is TGCAGTGCTATTAGGATAGGGGGGGAGGGTCGCGATGAGCAGTTCTTC. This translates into CSAIRIGGEGRDEQFF.

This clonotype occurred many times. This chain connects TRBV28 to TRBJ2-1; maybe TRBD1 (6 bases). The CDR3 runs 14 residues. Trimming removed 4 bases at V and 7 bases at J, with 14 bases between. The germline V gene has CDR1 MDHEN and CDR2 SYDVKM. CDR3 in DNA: TGTGCCAGCAGTTCCTTACAGGGTTGGAATGAGCAGTTCTTC. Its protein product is CASSSLQGWNEQFF.

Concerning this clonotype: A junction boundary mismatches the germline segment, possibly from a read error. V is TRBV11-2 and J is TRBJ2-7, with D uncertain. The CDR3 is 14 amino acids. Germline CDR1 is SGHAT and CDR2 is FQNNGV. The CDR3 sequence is CASSLALWNVEQYF. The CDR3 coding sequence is TGCGCCAGCAGCTTAGCCCTTTGGAACGTCGAGCAGTACTTC.

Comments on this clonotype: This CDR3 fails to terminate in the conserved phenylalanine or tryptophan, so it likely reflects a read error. The CDR3 bases are TGCAGTGCATATCTAGGGGGGACTAGCGGGAGTTACCAACAGTACCTA. Its protein product is CSAYLGGTSGSYQQYL. The chain joins TRBV20-1 to TRBJ2-7; 14 bases map to TRBD2. CDR1 is DFQATT, CDR2 SNEGSKA, per germline (reference sequence). The V gene end was trimmed by 6 bases and the J gene end by 10 bases; junction bases not matched to a gene: 17. The CDR3 length is 16 residues.